This is a list of T cell receptor beta chains from one sample in a study of blood T cell repertoires in COVID-19. This table comes from immunoSEQ multiplex PCR, and its TCRdb copy is limited to in-frame clones, with some not included. The sample carries roughly 220,000 clones, 84% recorded once. The sample was peripheral blood. These receptors came from a woman between 35 and 50 years old who had recovered from COVID-19. CDR3s include the opening cysteine and the closing phenylalanine or tryptophan. A D gene is named only where the DNA matches it firmly. The size of a clone is reported for some rows only, either as once, few or many, or as a class for expanded clones.

CDR3,DNA,V,J,D,size
CASSLSVRNLENEQFF,TGTGCCAGCAGCTTGAGTGTAAGAAATCTCGAGAATGAGCAGTTCTTC,TRBV13,TRBJ2-1,.,.
CASSSGTGSSQPQHF,TGTGCCAGCAGCTCCGGGACAGGGTCGTCTCAGCCCCAGCATTTT,TRBV7-9,TRBJ1-5,TRBD1,.
CASSLTDSGNQPQHF,TGTGCCAGCAGCCTCACGGACAGTGGAAATCAGCCCCAGCATTTT,TRBV4-2,TRBJ1-5,.,.
CASTGYSNQPQHF,TGTGCCAGTACAGGGTATAGCAATCAGCCCCAGCATTTT,TRBV19,TRBJ1-5,.,.
CASSEQGANYNEQFF,TGTGCCAGCAGTGAACAGGGCGCTAACTACAATGAGCAGTTCTTC,TRBV6-4,TRBJ2-1,.,.
CASSPRTENTGELFF,TGTGCCAGCTCACCTCGGACAGAGAACACCGGGGAGCTGTTTTTT,TRBV18,TRBJ2-2,.,.
CASSQGWQGRDGYTF,TGTGCCAGCAGCCAAGGTTGGCAGGGTCGGGATGGCTACACCTTC,TRBV3-1/TRBV3-2,TRBJ1-2,.,.
CASREAGMYEQYF,TGCGCCAGCAGAGAAGCGGGAATGTACGAGCAGTACTTC,TRBV10-2,TRBJ2-7,TRBD2,.
CASRRGDTRQETQYF,TGTGCCAGCAGGCGGGGGGACACTCGCCAAGAGACCCAGTACTTC,TRBV7-2,TRBJ2-5,TRBD2,.
CASKPGQTYEQYF,TGCGCCAGCAAACCCGGACAGACCTACGAGCAGTACTTC,TRBV10-2,TRBJ2-7,.,.
CASRLDSIGELFF,TGTGCCAGCAGATTGGACAGTATAGGGGAGCTGTTTTTT,TRBV6-6,TRBJ2-2,.,.
CATSDSHREGEAFF,TGTGCCACCAGTGATTCCCACAGGGAAGGTGAAGCTTTCTTT,TRBV24-1,TRBJ1-1,.,.
CASSAPGQGSSPLHF,TGTGCCAGCAGCGCTCCGGGACAGGGGTCTTCACCCCTCCACTTT,TRBV7-9,TRBJ1-6,TRBD1,.
CASSLEGAGRETQYF,TGTGCCAGCAGCTTAGAGGGGGCCGGTAGGGAGACCCAGTACTTC,TRBV11-2,TRBJ2-5,.,.
CASSRALRQDYNEQFF,TGTGCCAGCAGCCGGGCCCTTCGACAGGACTACAATGAGCAGTTCTTC,TRBV27,TRBJ2-1,.,.
CASSPGWGGKQPQHF,TGTGCCAGCTCACCGGGATGGGGGGGCAAGCAGCCCCAGCATTTT,TRBV18,TRBJ1-5,.,.
CASSFGGGYSYTF,TGTGCCAGCAGCTTTGGGGGGGGCTATAGCTACACCTTC,TRBV11-2,TRBJ1-2,.,.
CASSLGSQSFGYTF,TGCGCCAGCAGCTTGGGATCACAGTCGTTTGGCTACACCTTC,TRBV5-1,TRBJ1-2,.,few
CASSFRGLAGEETQYF,TGTGCCAGCAGCTTCCGAGGACTAGCGGGGGAAGAGACCCAGTACTTC,TRBV9,TRBJ2-5,TRBD2,.
CASSIIRDIEYIQYF,TGTGCCAGCAGTATAATCCGGGACATTGAATACATTCAGTACTTC,TRBV3-1/TRBV3-2,TRBJ2-4,.,once
CSVLTGESALFF,TGCAGCGTGCTGACAGGGGAATCGGCTCTGTTTTTT,TRBV29-1,TRBJ1-4,TRBD1,.
CASSVDSEAFF,TGTGCCAGCAGTGTCGACAGTGAAGCTTTCTTT,TRBV2,TRBJ1-1,.,.
CASSLIGRLTDTQYF,TGTGCCAGCAGCTTGATCGGGAGGCTAACAGATACGCAGTATTTT,TRBV11-3,TRBJ2-3,TRBD2,.
CASSRTGSPNTEAFF,TGTGCCAGCAGCAGGACAGGCTCCCCGAACACTGAAGCTTTCTTT,TRBV7-9,TRBJ1-1,TRBD1,.
CASSLDGEVNTEAFF,TGTGCCAGCAGCTTAGATGGGGAGGTGAACACTGAAGCTTTCTTT,TRBV11-3,TRBJ1-1,.,.
CASSLGQTKNIQYF,TGTGCCAGCAGCTTGGGGCAGACCAAAAACATTCAGTACTTC,TRBV5-6,TRBJ2-4,.,.
CASATSRLAGKRSSTDTQYF,TGTGCCAGCGCCACCAGCAGACTAGCGGGGAAAAGATCTAGCACAGATACGCAGTATTTT,TRBV3-1/TRBV3-2,TRBJ2-3,TRBD2,.